This entry describes one T cell receptor beta chain. What it recognizes is unknown. These data come from a study of STAT3 mutations in large granular lymphocyte leukemia. At the level of the study: Roughly half the longitudinally sequenced T-LGLL patients had canonical STAT3 mutations. Study-wide results and caveats: Every T-LGLL patient had at least one immunodominant TCRbeta clonotype. Some patients had dominant TCR clones larger than their STAT3 mutant burden. Clonal expansion was inferred from samples taken at other timepoints.

The ends were cut back, 4 bases at V and 2 bases at J, with 14 bases in the middle. The germline gives CDR1 PRHDT, CDR2 FYEKMQ (reference sequence). This CDR3 has 15 amino acids. Produced via immunoSEQ multiplex PCR; TCRdb's table is partial and in-frame only. The data contain about 42,000 clones, roughly 81% of them singletons. The origin of this receptor is a human donor with T large granular lymphocyte leukemia. Some clones in this sample may be carry-over from other donors' samples. The sample consisted of PBMCs. The rearrangement uses TRBV13 and TRBJ1-2; D is uncertain. Here the CDR3 reads CASSSSTGRNYGYTF. CDR3 nucleotides: TGTGCCAGCAGCTCATCCACCGGGCGGAACTATGGCTACACCTTC.